This T cell receptor (beta chain) was sequenced during a study of blood T cell repertoires in COVID-19. Study context: Sites across the United States, Italy and Spain contributed samples from acute and convalescent COVID-19. Sources were T cells, B-cell-depleted T cells, or PBMCs; the material itself was cDNA or gDNA.

In the study's own analysis: Quantification of nucleated cells was approximated via reference gene primer amplification. The repertoire was sequenced with immunoSEQ multiplex PCR; TCRdb's copy has only in-frame clones and lacks some. V and J calls plus clone size are reproduced from that table; the DNA served to infer D and trimming. This sample carries about 16,000 clones, about 90% of them seen once, and the ten largest clones take around 4%. This clonotype was obtained from a man aged 60 to 75 with active COVID-19. Sequenced: peripheral blood.

The chain's CDR3 is CASSLEFGKNIQYF. The DNA of the CDR3 is TGCGCCAGCAGCCTAGAATTTGGCAAAAACATTCAGTACTTC. This rearrangement joins TRBV5-1 to TRBJ2-4; D call uncertain. Trimming removed 4 bases from V and 3 bases from J, with 11 bases in between. The CDR3 is 14 amino acids. Germline CDR1 and CDR2: SGHRS and YFSETQ.